These 20 T cell receptor beta chains share one sample of origin, sequenced in a study of blood T cells in healthy people across ages. Alongside a J-beta primer mix, a sample-barcoded 5' primer served in a second PCR lasting about 7 to 11 cycles. MiXCR, run by TCRdb on the 5' RACE reads, gives a single entry per CDR3 protein. The sample has 450,000 to 600,000 distinct CDR3 sequences; 27% are singletons. Separately, the same data were catalogued under a study of T cells of mothers and their children.

The sample taken for sequencing was blood. The receptors come from a boy aged 2-9 years in good health.

The CDR3 is CAISEGDPSNQPQHF. CDR3 coding DNA: TGTGCCATCAGTGAGGGGGACCCTAGCAATCAGCCCCAGCATTTT. The chain uses TRBV10-3 and TRBJ1-5; D is possibly TRBD1 (5 bases). Germline loops: CDR1 ENHRY, CDR2 SYGVKD. The CDR3 has 15 amino acids. V was shortened by 2 bases and J by 0 bases, with 8 bases between the two germline ends.

The V gene is TRBV13, the J gene TRBJ1-2; D not resolved. V lost 0 bases to trimming and J lost 6 bases, with 5 bases between them. This CDR3 has 12 amino acids. CDR1 is PRHDT, CDR2 FYEKMQ, per germline (reference sequence). CDR3 bases: TGTGCCAGCAGCTTAGGCCGCAATGGCTACACCTTC. Protein sequence: CASSLGRNGYTF.

The V and J genes are TRBV29-1 and TRBJ1-1; D gene ambiguous. This CDR3 spans 15 amino acids. V was clipped by 6 bases and J by 1 base, with 18 bases between them. Germline CDR1 and CDR2: SQVTM and ANQGSEA. This chain's CDR3 is CSVPTISWANTEAFF. In DNA, the CDR3 is TGCAGCGTGCCCACCATCTCTTGGGCGAACACTGAAGCTTTCTTT.

The chain is built from TRBV19 and TRBJ2-7; TRBD2 aligns across 8 bases. J gave up 4 bases and V 3 bases, and 11 bases lay outside the gene matches. CDR3 length: 16 residues. Looked up from germline, CDR1 is LNHDA and CDR2 is SQIVND (reference sequence). The CDR3 is CASSMSYGRDPYEQYF. Here the CDR3 DNA reads TGTGCCAGTAGTATGAGCTACGGGAGGGACCCATACGAGCAGTACTTC.

This chain links TRBV7-2 with TRBJ2-7, with TRBD2 matching 11 bases. Germline trimming cut 2 bases from V and 6 bases from J; bases unmatched to any gene: 9. Germline loops: CDR1 SGHTA, CDR2 FQGNSA. This CDR3 has 16 amino acids. The CDR3 DNA reads as TGTGCCAGCAGCTTAAGTTCTACTAGCGGGAGAACCGAGCAGTACTTC. Translating gives CASSLSSTSGRTEQYF.

This chain connects TRBV30 to TRBJ1-2; D uncertain. The V end lost 7 bases, the J end lost 4 bases, and 16 bases lay between the germline ends. CDR1 is GTSNPN, CDR2 SVGIG, per germline (reference sequence). The CDR3 sequence is 13 residues long. This CDR3 is CALAPRAFYGYTF. For the CDR3, the DNA is TGTGCCTTGGCCCCCCGGGCCTTCTATGGCTACACCTTC.

The count of this clonotype is one. The chain employs TRBV20-1 and TRBJ2-5, with 8 nucleotides matching TRBD1. Losses at the gene ends were 5 bases for V and 0 bases for J; bases not matched to a gene: 5. This CDR3 comprises 14 residues. The germline V gene encodes CDR1 DFQATT and CDR2 SNEGSKA (reference sequence). CDR3 loop: CSAGDRQYQETQYF. DNA of the CDR3: TGCAGTGCTGGGGACAGGCAGTACCAAGAGACCCAGTACTTC.

A few counts support this clonotype. This chain joins TRBV3-1 and TRBJ2-7; 9 nucleotides line up with TRBD1. J gave up 7 bases and V 3 bases, and 10 bases lay outside the gene matches. The CDR3 extends over 15 amino acids. Germline V gene lookup returns CDR1 LGHDT and CDR2 YNNKEL (reference sequence). CDR3 sequence: CASSHPDRGGREQYF. DNA for the CDR3: TGTGCCAGCAGCCACCCGGACAGGGGAGGTCGAGAGCAGTACTTC.

In its sample, this clonotype was seen a few times. V gene TRBV20-1 combines with J gene TRBJ2-7; 8 bases are shared with TRBD2. Per germline, CDR1 DFQATT and CDR2 SNEGSKA (reference sequence). The CDR3 is 15 residues long. Trimming took 5 bases from V and 1 from J; bases not matched to a gene: 10. The CDR3 loop reads CSASSSGRGSYEQYF. For the CDR3, the DNA is TGCAGTGCTTCTTCCAGCGGGAGAGGATCCTACGAGCAGTACTTC.

The gene calls are TRBV20-1 and TRBJ2-3; 11 bases fit TRBD2. The CDR3 runs 17 residues. The germline gives CDR1 DFQATT, CDR2 SNEGSKA (reference sequence). Trimming took 4 bases from V and 2 from J; bases not matched to a gene: 11. CDR3 region: CSAIGGASGGNTDTQYF. CDR3 bases: TGCAGTGCTATTGGTGGGGCTAGCGGGGGGAACACAGATACGCAGTATTTT.

This clonotype was counted between two and nine times. The chain joins TRBV7-9 to TRBJ2-6; the D gene is possibly TRBD2 (6 bases). CDR1 SEHNR and CDR2 FQNEAQ come from the germline V gene (reference sequence). The CDR3 is 18 residues long. V was trimmed by 6 bases and J by 0 bases, leaving 18 bases between them. CDR3: CASRTSGVSFSGANVLTF. Here the CDR3 DNA reads TGTGCCAGCAGAACCTCGGGAGTATCCTTCTCTGGGGCCAACGTCCTGACTTTC.

This clonotype showed up just a few times. J is TRBJ2-5 and V is TRBV29-1, with D possibly being TRBD2 (6 bases). The CDR3 has 12 amino acids. V was cut by 4 bases and J by 11 bases, with 17 bases left in between. Germline CDR1 reads SQVTM; CDR2 reads ANQGSEA. The DNA for the CDR3 is TGCAGCGTTGGGGGGGTGTTCTACGGGCAGTACTTC. Protein: CSVGGVFYGQYF.

This clonotype was seen more than once but under ten times. V and J are TRBV7-8 and TRBJ2-7; TRBD2 might be the D (5 bases). V lost 6 bases to trimming and J lost 9 bases, with 12 bases between them. This CDR3 has 11 amino acids. Germline V CDR1 and CDR2: SGHVS, FQNEAQ. The CDR3 DNA is TGTGCCAGCAGTCCCGGGGTCAGGCAGTACTTC. Amino acid sequence: CASSPGVRQYF.

In its sample, this clonotype was seen a few times. The chain joins TRBV10-3 to TRBJ1-1; 11 nucleotides line up with TRBD1. The CDR3 is 14 residues long. V dropped 6 bases and J dropped 5; count of bases not matched to a gene: 5. Germline V lookup: CDR1 ENHRY, CDR2 SYGVKD. The CDR3 DNA reads TGTGCCATCAGGGGACAGGGGGGATTTACTGAAGCTTTCTTT. Amino acid sequence: CAIRGQGGFTEAFF.

The chain employs TRBV2 and TRBJ2-7; 7 bases line up with TRBD1. Germline trimming cut 7 bases from V and 1 base from J; bases unmatched to any gene: 7. The CDR3 length is 14 residues. Per germline, CDR1 SNHLY and CDR2 FYNNEI. The chain's CDR3 is CASTLEGQSYEQYF. Written as DNA, the CDR3 is TGTGCCAGCACTCTCGAGGGACAGTCCTACGAGCAGTACTTC.

The gene calls are TRBV7-9 and TRBJ2-5; D ambiguous. Germline V gene data show CDR1 as SEHNR and CDR2 as FQNEAQ (reference sequence). The CDR3 extends over 14 amino acids. The V gene lost 1 base and the J gene lost 3 bases, with 9 bases spanning the gap. CDR3 bases: TGTGCCAGCAGCTTAGGTCGAACGGAAGAGACCCAGTACTTC. Its translation: CASSLGRTEETQYF. The entire variable domain, with the rest obtained from reference TRBV7-9 and TRBJ2-5, is as follows: DTGVSQNPRHKITKRGQNVTFRCDPISEHNRLYWYRQTLGQGPEFLTYFQNEAQLEKSRLLSDRFSAERPKGSFSTLEIQRTEQGDSAMYLCASSLGRTEETQYFGPGTRLLVL.

This clonotype was recorded at least ten times. This chain joins TRBV4-1 and TRBJ1-4; D possibly corresponds to TRBD1 (5 bases). CDR1 is MGHRA, CDR2 YSYEKL, per germline. The CDR3 contains 17 residues. V lost 0 bases and J 8 bases, leaving 19 bases between the germline ends. The CDR3 sequence is CASSQDWARGVKEKLFF. The DNA of the CDR3 is TGCGCCAGCAGCCAAGATTGGGCCCGAGGGGTAAAGGAAAAACTGTTTTTT.

This clonotype was picked up a small number of times. V gene TRBV6-1 combines with J gene TRBJ1-2; tentative D call: TRBD1 (6 bases). Germline V gene data show CDR1 as MNHNS and CDR2 as SASEGT. This CDR3 is built from 14 residues. Trimming removed 7 bases at V and 0 bases at J, with 12 bases between. CDR3 sequence: CASNTGRANYGYTF. Here the CDR3 DNA reads TGTGCCAGCAATACAGGGAGAGCTAACTATGGCTACACCTTC.

The rearrangement joins TRBV12-5 to TRBJ2-5; TRBD1 matches at 8 bases. Germline V gene lookup returns CDR1 LGHNT and CDR2 FRNRAP. The CDR3 spans 16 residues. V shed 5 bases and J 2 bases; nucleotides not matched to a gene: 10. CDR3 sequence (DNA): TGTGCTAGTGGTCCACCCGACAGGGGACCTCAAGAGACCCAGTACTTC. It specifies CASGPPDRGPQETQYF.

This clonotype was detected many times. The V gene is TRBV7-7, the J gene TRBJ2-2; no reliable D call. CDR3 length equals 14 residues. Germline loops: CDR1 SSHAT, CDR2 FNYEAQ (reference sequence). V lost 0 bases and J 3 bases, leaving 5 bases between the germline ends. CDR3 region: CASSLALYTGELFF. Written as DNA, the CDR3 is TGTGCCAGCAGCTTAGCGCTATACACCGGGGAGCTGTTTTTT.